A selection of T cell receptor beta chains follows, all from one sample in a study of T cell changes during pregnancy in multiple sclerosis. The data were produced by immunoSEQ multiplex PCR, yet TCRdb's version contains in-frame clones alone and is incomplete. The sample yields about 49,000 clones, almost 90% seen once. Sequences were derived from peripheral blood, sampled after pregnancy. The receptors were sampled from a female donor in good health, enrolled as a control in a pregnancy study. The CDR3 runs from the conserved cysteine through the conserved F or W. A D gene is named only where the DNA matches it firmly. Rows may omit the clone size; those that give it use once, few, many or a size class.

D gene	CDR3 length	V gene	J gene	clone size	CDR3 DNA	CDR3 protein
NA	12	TRBV6-1	TRBJ1-2	NA	TGTGCCAGCAGTGAAGGCGGCTATGGCTACACCTTC	CASSEGGYGYTF
NA	14	TRBV6-5	TRBJ1-1	NA	TGTGCCAGCAGTTCCCTTTACGGGGGCACTGAAGCTTTCTTT	CASSSLYGGTEAFF
NA	14	TRBV5-4	TRBJ2-7	NA	TGTGCCAGCAGCTTATTTGGCATCTTCTACGAGCAGTACTTC	CASSLFGIFYEQYF
NA	12	TRBV30	TRBJ1-1	few	TGTGCCTGGAGTGTACCGGACACTGAAGCTTTCTTT	CAWSVPDTEAFF
NA	16	TRBV7-6	TRBJ1-4	NA	TGTGCCAGCTCTCCCCCAGGGCGGGGGACGGGTGAAAAACTGTTTTTT	CASSPPGRGTGEKLFF
NA	15	TRBV27	TRBJ2-7	NA	TGTGCCAGCAGTGGACAGGGAGGGTTCACCTACGAGCAGTACTTC	CASSGQGGFTYEQYF
NA	14	TRBV19	TRBJ1-1	NA	TGTGCCAGTAGTATTAACGGGGTGAACACTGAAGCTTTCTTT	CASSINGVNTEAFF
NA	15	TRBV11-2	TRBJ1-2	NA	TGTGCCAGCAGCTCGACACAGGGACCTCTCGGTGGCTACACCTTC	CASSSTQGPLGGYTF
NA	14	TRBV6-5	TRBJ2-3	NA	TGTGCCAGCAGTCGGGACTCCATCACAGATACGCAGTATTTT	CASSRDSITDTQYF
NA	14	TRBV9	TRBJ2-5	NA	TGTGCCAGCAGCGGGGGAGGAGGATCAGAGACCCAGTACTTC	CASSGGGGSETQYF
TRBD1	16	TRBV18	TRBJ1-6	NA	TGTGCCAGCTCACCTGGGGACAGGCAACTCAATTCACCCCTCCACTTT	CASSPGDRQLNSPLHF
TRBD2	16	TRBV7-2	TRBJ2-7	NA	TGTGCCAGCAGCTTATTGGCGGCGGGGGGCCTCGGGGAGCAGTACTTC	CASSLLAAGGLGEQYF
NA	13	TRBV11-2	TRBJ1-2	NA	TGTGCCAGCAGCTTTAAAGTAGGGGGAAACTACACCTTC	CASSFKVGGNYTF
TRBD1	15	TRBV28	TRBJ2-6	NA	TGTGCCAGCAGTGGAAGGGGGCTTGGGGCCAACGTCCTGACTTTC	CASSGRGLGANVLTF
NA	14	TRBV7-9	TRBJ1-4	few	TGTGCCAGCAGCTGGGGGGCAACTAATGAAAAACTGTTTTTT	CASSWGATNEKLFF
TRBD2	13	TRBV7-3	TRBJ2-3	NA	TGTGCCAGCAGCCTCGGACTAGCGCTTACGCAGTATTTT	CASSLGLALTQYF
NA	13	TRBV6-5	TRBJ1-2	NA	TGTGCCAGCAGATCACAGGGTAACTATGGCTACACCTTC	CASRSQGNYGYTF
NA	15	TRBV18	TRBJ1-5	NA	TGTGCCAGCTCACCACCCCAGGTTTACAATCAGCCCCAGCATTTT	CASSPPQVYNQPQHF
NA	13	TRBV11-2	TRBJ1-2	once	TGTGCCAGCAGCTCGACGACTGTGGGTGGCTACACCTTC	CASSSTTVGGYTF
NA	16	TRBV5-5	TRBJ2-3	few	TGTGCCAGCAGCTTAGTTCTAGGCACATACACAGATACGCAGTATTTT	CASSLVLGTYTDTQYF
NA	11	TRBV28	TRBJ2-7	NA	TGTGCCAGCAGGGGCCTGGGCGAGCAGTACTTC	CASRGLGEQYF
NA	15	TRBV28	TRBJ1-2	NA	TGTGCCAGCAGGCGCGTAGGCCTGGAGCGGTATGGCTACACCTTC	CASRRVGLERYGYTF
NA	15	TRBV7-2	TRBJ1-2	NA	TGTGCCAGCAGCTTAGATAACGGGGGGCGCGTCGGCTACACCTTC	CASSLDNGGRVGYTF
NA	15	TRBV25-1	TRBJ1-4	few	TGTGCCAGCAGTAAACCGCAGGGCCTGGTTGAAAAACTGTTTTTT	CASSKPQGLVEKLFF
NA	15	TRBV9	TRBJ2-7	once	TGTGCCAGCAGCCCCCGGCAGGGGTCGGCCTACGAGCAGTACTTC	CASSPRQGSAYEQYF
NA	14	TRBV6-1	TRBJ2-7	NA	TGTGCCAGCAGTGAAGTTCAGGGTAAGGACGAGCAGTACTTC	CASSEVQGKDEQYF
TRBD1	15	TRBV5-1	TRBJ2-7	NA	TGCGCCAGCAGGAGACCGGGACAGGGGGCGGACGAGCAGTACTTC	CASRRPGQGADEQYF
NA	15	TRBV28	TRBJ1-1	NA	TGTGCCAGCACCCAATGGGGGGGAGGGAACACTGAAGCTTTCTTT	CASTQWGGGNTEAFF
NA	14	TRBV7-2	TRBJ2-3	NA	TGTGCCAGCAGCTTGGCTAGCCAAACAGATACGCAGTATTTT	CASSLASQTDTQYF
NA	15	TRBV4-2	TRBJ2-5	NA	TGTGCCAGCAGCCAAGATCCCCTAGCTCGAGAGACCCAGTACTTC	CASSQDPLARETQYF
TRBD1	12	TRBV10-3	TRBJ2-7	NA	TGTGCCACCGGACAGGAGTTCTACGAGCAGTACTTC	CATGQEFYEQYF
NA	17	TRBV15	TRBJ1-3	NA	TGTGCCACCAGCAGAGATGTCACGGGAAGCTCTGGAAACACCATATATTTT	CATSRDVTGSSGNTIYF
NA	13	TRBV4-1	TRBJ2-7	NA	TGCGCCAGCAGCCAAGGGGCGTCCTACGAGCAGTACTTC	CASSQGASYEQYF
TRBD2	15	TRBV2	TRBJ2-4	NA	TGTGCCACCGTTTCGACTAGCGGGCTGAAAAACATTCAGTACTTC	CATVSTSGLKNIQYF
NA	18	TRBV5-1	TRBJ1-2	NA	TGCGCCAGCACAGTCTTTCCCGGGAATCTCAACGCTAACTATGGCTACACCTTC	CASTVFPGNLNANYGYTF
NA	13	TRBV19	TRBJ2-7	NA	TGTGCCAGTAGCCGCCGGGACTTCTACGAGCAGTACTTC	CASSRRDFYEQYF
NA	14	TRBV30	TRBJ2-5	NA	TGTGCCTGGGGAAAGGGAGGGGGGCGGAAGACCCAGTACTTC	CAWGKGGGRKTQYF
NA	13	TRBV6-5	TRBJ1-1	NA	TGTGCCAGCAGTCTTTTGAGGAACACTGAAGCTTTCTTT	CASSLLRNTEAFF
TRBD1	19	TRBV27	TRBJ2-7	NA	TGTGCCAGCAGTTTCCGGACAGGGGGTTCTTACGGGAGGCTCAACGAGCAGTACTTC	CASSFRTGGSYGRLNEQYF
NA	13	TRBV7-9	TRBJ1-1	NA	TGTGCCAGCAGCTCCCGGTGGGGGGCTGAAGCTTTCTTT	CASSSRWGAEAFF
NA	15	TRBV7-8	TRBJ1-6	NA	TGTGCCAGCAGCTTAGGTGCAGGCCGCAATTCACCCCTCCACTTT	CASSLGAGRNSPLHF
NA	16	TRBV5-5	TRBJ2-2	NA	TGTGCCAGCAGCTTGCGGCTAGCAGGGAACACCGGGGAGCTGTTTTTT	CASSLRLAGNTGELFF
TRBD1	14	TRBV19	TRBJ1-5	NA	TGTGCCAGTAGTATGACAGGGTCGGGACAGCCCCAGCATTTT	CASSMTGSGQPQHF
NA	14	TRBV28	TRBJ1-5	once	TGTGCCAGCACTCATGAGGTGACGGGTCAGCCCCAGCATTTT	CASTHEVTGQPQHF
TRBD1	16	TRBV2	TRBJ2-1	few	TGTGCCAGCAGTTCCACCGGGACAGGGGGTTGGGGTGAGCAGTTCTTC	CASSSTGTGGWGEQFF
TRBD2	15	TRBV10-3	TRBJ2-5	NA	TGTGCCATCAGTGCGGAGCTAGCGGGACAAGAGACCCAGTACTTC	CAISAELAGQETQYF
TRBD2	18	TRBV5-1	TRBJ2-5	NA	TGCGCCAGCAGGCTGGGGGGATCAGGGACTAGCGGACAAGAGACCCAGTACTTC	CASRLGGSGTSGQETQYF
NA	14	TRBV9	TRBJ2-5	NA	TGTGCCAGCAGCGCAACCGGGACTGGCAAGACCCAGTACTTC	CASSATGTGKTQYF
NA	14	TRBV6-1	TRBJ2-3	NA	TGTGCCAGCAGTGAAGTATTAGCTCAAGATACGCAGTATTTT	CASSEVLAQDTQYF
NA	11	TRBV20-1	TRBJ2-2	NA	TGCAGTGCTGGTAGTCCCGGGGAGCTGTTTTTT	CSAGSPGELFF
TRBD1	18	TRBV28	TRBJ2-1	few	TGTGCCAGCAGCCATTACCCTTTTGGACAGGGGGAGTACAATGAGCAGTTCTTC	CASSHYPFGQGEYNEQFF
TRBD1	15	TRBV7-2	TRBJ1-3	NA	TGTGCCAGCAGCTTAGGCAGGGGGTCTGGAAACACCATATATTTT	CASSLGRGSGNTIYF
TRBD2	16	TRBV10-3	TRBJ2-3	NA	TGTGCCATCAGTCCCGGACTAGCGGGGGGCACAGATACGCAGTATTTT	CAISPGLAGGTDTQYF
TRBD1	15	TRBV9	TRBJ2-1	NA	TGTGCCAGCAGCGTAGAATGGGACAGGGCGCGTGAGCAGTTCTTC	CASSVEWDRAREQFF
TRBD1	16	TRBV18	TRBJ2-5	NA	TGTGCCAGCTCATCGATAGGACAGGGGGCAGGAGAGACCCAGTACTTC	CASSSIGQGAGETQYF
NA	17	TRBV10-2	TRBJ2-6	NA	TGCGCCAGCAATGGGAACGGGGGAAGCTCTGGGGCCAACGTCCTGACTTTC	CASNGNGGSSGANVLTF
TRBD1	15	TRBV15	TRBJ2-3	NA	TGTGCCACCAGCCGCGGACAGGGGGACACAGATACGCAGTATTTT	CATSRGQGDTDTQYF